This TCR beta chain was captured in a study of OX40 agonist ivuxolimab in advanced cancers. The CDR3 length is 14 residues. Germline V gene lookup returns CDR1 LGHNA and CDR2 YSLEER. Trimming removed 1 base at V and 3 bases at J, with 10 bases between. Profiling relied on immunoSEQ multiplex PCR, and the TCRdb table lists in-frame clones only, not all of them. The table includes 150,000 to 190,000 clones, 94% detected once. The material sequenced was CD4+ or CD8+ T cells sorted from blood, taken in a trial of the OX40 agonist ivuxolimab. This chain joins TRBV4-3 and TRBJ2-7, with D uncertain. This sequence originates from an adult with an advanced solid tumor such as melanoma, head and neck, liver or kidney cancer. The CDR3 loop is CASSQGPASYEQYF. The CDR3 nucleotides read TGCGCCAGCAGCCAAGGGCCCGCCAGCTACGAGCAGTACTTC.